A selection of T cell receptor beta chains follows, all from one sample in a study of cytomegalovirus exposure and HLA in healthy donors. Repertoires were generated with immunoSEQ multiplex PCR, while TCRdb's copy carries only in-frame clones and drops some. The sample records 85,000 to 100,000 clones, 75% to 80% being singletons. The sequenced sample was PBMCs. These receptors originate from a woman in her thirties or forties in good health and CMV-seronegative. Both conserved end residues are part of each CDR3. Each record gives: clone size, J gene, V gene, D gene, CDR3 protein, CDR3 DNA. The D gene is left open where the match is weak. The listing skips clone size in some rows; elsewhere it reads once, few, many or a size class.

.	TRBJ2-7	TRBV7-9	TRBD1	CASSHRDRFYEQYF	TGTGCCAGCAGCCACCGGGACAGGTTCTACGAGCAGTACTTC
.	TRBJ2-7	TRBV5-1	TRBD1	CASSFGDRATYEQYF	TGCGCCAGCAGCTTTGGGGACAGGGCAACCTACGAGCAGTACTTC
.	TRBJ1-5	TRBV5-1	TRBD1	CASSLGTGANQPQHF	TGCGCCAGCAGCTTGGGGACAGGGGCCAATCAGCCCCAGCATTTT
.	TRBJ1-1	TRBV5-1	.	CASSLARGKEGGTEAFF	TGCGCCAGCAGCTTGGCGAGGGGCAAGGAGGGTGGCACTGAAGCTTTCTTT
few	TRBJ2-3	TRBV6-5	.	CASSYLAAARDTQYF	TGTGCCAGCAGTTACCTGGCGGCCGCCCGGGATACGCAGTATTTT
.	TRBJ2-6	TRBV11-1	.	CASSLGDPGANVLTF	TGTGCCAGCAGCTTAGGAGATCCTGGGGCCAACGTCCTGACTTTC
once	TRBJ2-7	TRBV7-9	TRBD2	CSSSLAPLAGGREQYF	TGTTCCAGCAGCCTCGCCCCACTAGCGGGGGGGCGCGAGCAGTACTTC
.	TRBJ2-1	TRBV25-1	TRBD1	CASTTRGLYNEQFF	TGTGCCAGCACTACTAGGGGGCTCTACAATGAGCAGTTCTTC
.	TRBJ2-3	TRBV5-1	TRBD2	CASSLGSSGGPGDTQYF	TGCGCCAGCAGCTTGGGTTCTAGCGGGGGGCCAGGAGATACGCAGTATTTT
.	TRBJ1-5	TRBV6-5	TRBD1	CASSPDRESNQPQHF	TGTGCCAGCAGTCCGGACAGGGAGAGCAATCAGCCCCAGCATTTT
.	TRBJ1-2	TRBV7-9	.	CASSLRLTPNYGYTF	TGTGCCAGCAGCTTGCGTCTCACCCCTAACTATGGCTACACCTTC
.	TRBJ1-1	TRBV7-2	TRBD1	CASSRGQGALNTEAFF	TGTGCCAGCAGCCGCGGACAGGGGGCCCTGAACACTGAAGCTTTCTTT
.	TRBJ1-6	TRBV18	.	CASSPLQGDSPLHF	TGTGCCAGCTCACCCTTACAGGGTGATTCACCCCTCCACTTT
once	TRBJ2-1	TRBV6-6	.	CASTIGGPYNEQFF	TGTGCCAGTACCATCGGGGGTCCGTACAATGAGCAGTTCTTC
.	TRBJ2-7	TRBV7-9	TRBD1	CASSPETGTGGFEQYF	TGTGCCAGCAGCCCCGAAACCGGGACAGGGGGCTTCGAGCAGTACTTC
.	TRBJ1-2	TRBV29-1	.	CSVEPGAGYGYTF	TGCAGCGTTGAACCAGGGGCTGGCTATGGCTACACCTTC